The 9 T cell receptor beta chains presented below share a single source sample, sequenced in a study of CD4+ T cells in melanoma. The assay was immunoSEQ multiplex PCR, and TCRdb's table has in-frame clones only and misses some. The sample lists 50,000 to 60,000 clones, about 70% occurring once. Sequencing was carried out using tumor tissue. The receptors derive from a human donor with melanoma.

With regard to this clone: This sample includes further DNA sequences coding for the same CDR3. This chain links TRBV9 with TRBJ2-1, with a tentative D call TRBD1 (7 bases). The CDR3 has 14 residues. V lost 0 bases, J lost 8 bases, and 12 bases lay in between. Germline lookup yields CDR1 SGDLS and CDR2 YYNGEE. The CDR3 sequence: CASSVVAGGYEQFF. CDR3 nucleotides: TGTGCCAGCAGCGTAGTAGCAGGGGGGTATGAGCAGTTCTTC.

This rearrangement joins TRBV5-4 to TRBJ2-7; TRBD1 agrees at 7 bases. The CDR3 has 16 residues. Germline V gives CDR1 SGHNT, CDR2 YYREEE (reference sequence). The V gene end was trimmed by 4 bases and the J gene end by 3 bases; junction bases not matched to a gene: 13. The CDR3 loop is CASSQWPGTAIYEQYF. CDR3 DNA: TGTGCCAGCAGCCAGTGGCCCGGGACAGCGATCTACGAGCAGTACTTC. The full variable domain, completed using reference TRBV5-4 and TRBJ2-7, is ETGVTQSPTHLIKTRGQQVTLRCSSQSGHNTVSWYQQALGQGPQFIFQYYREEENGRGNFPPRFSGLQFPNYSSELNVNALELDDSALYLCASSQWPGTAIYEQYFGPGTRLTVT.

This clone appeared a few times. The chain couples TRBV4-2 to TRBJ1-2, with a weak D call TRBD1 (6 bases). CDR1 is LGHNA and CDR2 is YNFKEQ in the germline V gene. Trimming took off 0 bases at V and 6 bases at J, with 14 bases between the two ends. The CDR3 spans 15 residues. The CDR3 sequence is CASSQDVTGLNGYTF. CDR3 DNA sequence: TGTGCCAGCAGCCAAGATGTTACAGGGTTGAATGGCTACACCTTC.

The V call is TRBV7-9, the J call TRBJ1-4; perhaps TRBD1 as D (5 bases). CDR3 length: 15 amino acids. Trimming stripped 2 bases from V and 0 bases from J, with 7 bases between. CDR1 is SEHNR, CDR2 FQNEAQ, per germline (reference sequence). The CDR3 region has the DNA TGTGCCAGCAGCTTACCGGGGGCAACTAATGAAAAACTGTTTTTT. Encoded protein: CASSLPGATNEKLFF.

This clone was recorded once. Here the CDR3 reads CASSAQGFGANVLTF. As DNA, the CDR3 is TGTGCCAGCAGTGCCCAGGGTTTTGGGGCCAACGTCCTGACTTTC. V and J are TRBV27 and TRBJ2-6; possibly TRBD1 for D (5 bases). This CDR3 spans 15 amino acids. The V gene lost 5 bases and the J gene lost 3 bases, with 11 bases spanning the gap. The germline V gene encodes CDR1 MNHEY and CDR2 SMNVEV (reference sequence). Complete variable domain (other parts from reference TRBV27 and TRBJ2-6): EAQVTQNPRYLITVTGKKLTVTCSQNMNHEYMSWYRQDPGLGLRQIYYSMNVEVTDKGDVPEGYKVSRKEKRNFPLILESPSPNQTSLYFCASSAQGFGANVLTFGAGSRLTVL.

This chain joins TRBV5-1 and TRBJ2-1, with 9 bases that match TRBD2. Germline V lookup: CDR1 SGHRS, CDR2 YFSETQ. CDR3 size: 15 residues. The V gene end was trimmed by 2 bases and the J gene end by 4 bases; junction bases not matched to a gene: 4. CDR3 sequence reads: CASSFERGAYNEQFF. CDR3 nucleotides: TGCGCCAGCAGCTTCGAGCGGGGGGCGTACAATGAGCAGTTCTTC.

The rearrangement uses TRBV9 and TRBJ2-7, with D perhaps matching TRBD1 (5 bases). CDR1 and CDR2 from the germline V gene are SGDLS and YYNGEE. This CDR3 region has 14 residues. Trimming took off 4 bases at V and 4 bases at J, with 15 bases between the two ends. In nucleotides, the CDR3 is TGTGCCAGCAGCCAAGGCCAGGGTATGTACGAGCAGTACTTC. Translating gives CASSQGQGMYEQYF.

V and J are TRBV5-1 and TRBJ2-5; the D is unclear. The germline gives CDR1 SGHRS, CDR2 YFSETQ. Between the trimmed V and J ends, which lost 0 bases and 5 bases, there was a span of 14 bases. The CDR3 spans 15 residues. The CDR3 loop is CASSLVGMNDETQYF. As DNA, the CDR3 is TGCGCCAGCAGCTTGGTCGGCATGAATGACGAGACCCAGTACTTC.

The chain carries TRBV6-6 and TRBJ2-1, with unresolved D. The CDR3 totals 12 residues. The ends were cut back, 2 bases at V and 8 bases at J, with 7 bases in the middle. The germline V gene encodes CDR1 MNHNY and CDR2 SVGAGI (reference sequence). Here the CDR3 reads CASSYEVDEQFF. The DNA for the CDR3 is TGTGCCAGCAGTTACGAGGTCGATGAGCAGTTCTTC.